Presented here are 17 T cell receptor beta chains from one specimen sequenced in a study of T cell repertoires in cytomegalovirus infection. These receptors' antigens are unknown. In TCRdb, the reads were re-called with MiXCR into one record per CDR3 protein. The sample contains 370,000 or so distinct CDR3 sequences, approximately 35% of which appear only once. The source was cultured PBMCs, collected from culture after CMV antigen stimulation. These receptors were obtained from a human donor in good health (CMV status not recorded). Some clones in this sample may be carry-over from other donors' samples.

This clonotype has more than one count but fewer than ten. The chain uses TRBV7-2 and TRBJ2-3, with D perhaps given as TRBD1 or TRBD2 (5 bases each). The CDR3 contains 14 residues. Germline CDR1 reads SGHTA; CDR2 reads FQGNSA. Trimming cost V 5 bases and J 0 bases, with 9 bases left between them. The CDR3 sequence: CASSREGSTDTQYF. CDR3 DNA: TGTGCCAGCAGCCGAGAGGGGAGCACAGATACGCAGTATTTT.

The genes are TRBV4-3 and TRBJ2-2; perhaps TRBD2 as D (5 bases). V was clipped by 0 bases and J by 0 bases, with 11 bases between them. Germline lookup yields CDR1 LGHNA and CDR2 YSLEER. This CDR3 comprises 17 residues. The CDR3 bases are TGCGCCAGCAGCCAAGAGCCAGGTAGCGCGAACACCGGGGAGCTGTTTTTT. This sequence encodes CASSQEPGSANTGELFF.

This clonotype was counted only a few times. The chain joins TRBV11-2 to TRBJ1-1; no firm D call. V lost 1 base and J 1 base, leaving 10 bases between the germline ends. This CDR3 is built from 15 residues. The germline CDR1 and CDR2 sequences are SGHAT and FQNNGV. The CDR3 is CASSLGTLGNTEAFF. The CDR3 DNA sequence: TGTGCCAGCAGCTTAGGGACCCTGGGGAACACTGAAGCTTTCTTT.

This clonotype was recorded a few times. The chain has TRBV2 and TRBJ2-6; a weak D match, TRBD1 (5 bases). The CDR3 length is 15 residues. The V end was cut by 5 bases, the J end by 1 base, with 9 bases between. Germline V gene data show CDR1 as SNHLY and CDR2 as FYNNEI. The CDR3 DNA reads TGTGCCAGCAGTTTACAGGCTTCTGGGGCCAACGTCCTGACTTTC. It yields the protein CASSLQASGANVLTF.

This clonotype came up a few times. The chain uses TRBV18 and TRBJ2-1; D unclear. The CDR3 is 14 amino acids. The ends were cut back, 0 bases at V and 10 bases at J, with 13 bases in the middle. Germline CDR1 and CDR2: KGHSH and LQKENI. DNA for the CDR3: TGTGCCAGCTCACCACCTTTGGTTGTCGGAGAGCAGTTCTTC. Protein sequence: CASSPPLVVGEQFF.

This clonotype has a single count. The J gene is TRBJ2-1, the V gene TRBV19; TRBD1 or TRBD2 may be the D gene (5 bases each). V gave up 9 bases and J gave up 15 bases, with 18 bases separating them. The germline V gene has CDR1 LNHDA and CDR2 SQIVND (reference sequence). The CDR3 is made up of 11 amino acids. CDR3 loop: CASKVGESLFF. CDR3 in DNA: TGTGCCAGCAAGGTGGGGGAGTCCCTGTTCTTC.

This chain links TRBV7-2 with TRBJ2-1, with D possibly matching TRBD2 (6 bases). This CDR3 spans 16 amino acids. Germline values: CDR1 SGHTA, CDR2 FQGNSA. V was shortened by 6 bases and J by 7 bases, with 22 bases between the two germline ends. CDR3 sequence (DNA): TGTGCCAGCAGACCACAACAATCGGGAGAGAGAAATGAGCAGTTCTTC. Protein product: CASRPQQSGERNEQFF.

The chain links TRBV12-3 or TRBV12-4 to TRBJ2-5, with D perhaps TRBD1 (6 bases). This CDR3 has 13 residues. V dropped 6 bases and J dropped 1 base, with 9 bases sitting between them. The CDR3: CASRPTGQETQYF. Written as DNA, the CDR3 is TGTGCCAGCAGGCCGACAGGCCAAGAGACCCAGTACTTC.

V and J are TRBV7-2 and TRBJ1-5; tentative D call: TRBD1 (5 bases). V lost 3 bases and J lost 6, with 18 bases in between. Looked up from germline, CDR1 is SGHTA and CDR2 is FQGNSA. The CDR3 consists of 16 residues. The CDR3 nucleotides read TGTGCCAGCAGCTTCGGGGTACGGGGGGGTGGTCAGCCCCAGCATTTT. It encodes CASSFGVRGGGQPQHF.

The V gene is TRBV7-2, the J gene TRBJ1-2; D call uncertain. Looked up from germline, CDR1 is SGHTA and CDR2 is FQGNSA. The CDR3 covers 16 residues. V lost 0 bases and J lost 8, with 19 bases in between. The CDR3 loop reads CASSLASGPVVGGYTF. The CDR3 nucleotides are TGTGCCAGCAGCTTAGCGTCAGGTCCGGTGGTGGGAGGCTACACCTTC.

This sequence joins TRBV6-2 or TRBV6-3 and TRBJ1-1, with TRBD1 matching 10 bases. Germline V lookup: CDR1 MNHEY, CDR2 SVGEGT. The CDR3 sequence is 15 residues long. The ends lost 5 bases at V and 4 bases at J; junction bases unmatched: 7. The CDR3 region is CASSEQTGGPTEAFF. The CDR3 DNA reads as TGTGCCAGCAGTGAACAGACAGGGGGCCCCACTGAAGCTTTCTTT.

Only a few counts were recorded for this clonotype. The rearrangement joins TRBV3-1 to TRBJ2-1; 9 bases fit TRBD2. J gave up 8 bases and V 4 bases, and 12 bases lay outside the gene matches. The CDR3 is 16 amino acids. From germline, CDR1 is LGHDT and CDR2 YNNKEL (reference sequence). CDR3 residues: CASSPWGSGRPYEQFF. The DNA of the CDR3 is TGTGCCAGCAGCCCCTGGGGTAGCGGGAGACCCTATGAGCAGTTCTTC.

This clonotype has just a few counts. V usage is TRBV11-2 and J usage is TRBJ2-7; no clear D gene. The CDR3 length is 12 residues. Trimming removed 5 bases from V and 6 bases from J, with 11 bases in between. CDR1 is SGHAT and CDR2 is FQNNGV in the germline V gene. CDR3 DNA sequence: TGTGCCAGCAGCCGAGTTACTTCCGAGCAGTACTTC. Translated: CASSRVTSEQYF.

This clonotype has a handful of counts. The CDR3 region is CASRPTLQAGANVLTF. The CDR3 DNA reads as TGTGCCAGCAGACCTACCTTACAGGCTGGGGCCAACGTCCTGACTTTC. The chain couples TRBV28 to TRBJ2-6, with D perhaps TRBD1 (5 bases). CDR3 length: 16 amino acids. V dropped 6 bases and J dropped 2 bases, with 14 bases sitting between them. Germline CDR1 MDHEN, CDR2 SYDVKM.

The chain uses TRBV5-6 and TRBJ2-3; 8 bases match TRBD1. The CDR3 runs to 16 residues. The V segment lost 0 bases and the J segment 4 bases; nucleotides outside the gene matches: 7. CDR1 is SGHDT and CDR2 is YYEEEE in the germline V gene. The CDR3 loop reads CASSLVDREVPDTQYF. The DNA for the CDR3 is TGTGCCAGCAGCTTGGTGGACAGGGAGGTTCCAGATACGCAGTATTTT.

Comments on this clonotype: A junction end diverges from the germline sequence, so it may reflect a read error. V and J are TRBV7-6 and TRBJ2-1; 11 bases are shared with TRBD2. Germline CDR1 reads SGHVS; CDR2 reads FNYEAQ. The CDR3 is made up of 16 amino acids. CDR3 in amino acids: CASSIIAGGPGNEQSF. Here the CDR3 DNA reads TGTGCCAGCAGCATCATAGCGGGAGGGCCGGGGAATGAGCAGTCCTTC.

This clonotype was observed a few times. V is TRBV7-2 and J is TRBJ2-7; D call uncertain. Germline V CDR1 and CDR2: SGHTA, FQGNSA. The V and J ends lost 5 bases and 0 bases respectively, with 11 bases between them. The CDR3 contains 14 residues. The chain's CDR3 is CASSPSSPSYEQYF. The CDR3 DNA is TGTGCCAGCAGCCCGTCGTCGCCCTCCTACGAGCAGTACTTC.